The 28 T cell receptor beta chains below all came from one sample that was sequenced in a study of blood T cells in healthy people across ages. The use of a sample-barcoded 5' primer and a J-beta primer mix characterized a second PCR of roughly 6 to 11 cycles. Using its own MiXCR run on the 5' RACE reads, TCRdb lists one record per CDR3 protein. The sample records 600,000 to 1,000,000 distinct CDR3 sequences, approximately 25% being singletons. The sample was also linked to a second study, of T cells of mothers and their children.

The material sequenced was blood. The receptors were gathered from a boy younger than 18 in good health.

The chain carries TRBV7-9 and TRBJ1-2; no definite D call. The length of the CDR3 is 13 residues. The germline CDR1 and CDR2 sequences are SEHNR and FQNEAQ (reference sequence). Between the trimmed V and J ends, which lost 3 bases and 4 bases, there was a span of 9 bases. The CDR3 coding sequence is TGTGCCAGCAGCTTGCTGGGGATCTATGGCTACACCTTC. Translating gives CASSLLGIYGYTF.

The table lists this clonotype with a few counts. The chain combines TRBV7-9 with TRBJ2-7; D remains unclear. Germline V lookup: CDR1 SEHNR, CDR2 FQNEAQ (reference sequence). V was clipped by 0 bases and J by 0 bases, with 6 bases between them. This CDR3 has 14 amino acids. CDR3 region: CASSLAYSSYEQYF. DNA for the CDR3: TGTGCCAGCAGCTTAGCGTACAGCTCCTACGAGCAGTACTTC.

This clonotype was counted between two and nine times. The V call is TRBV4-3, the J call TRBJ2-5; D is unclear. Germline V CDR1 and CDR2: LGHNA, YSLEER. The length of the CDR3 is 14 residues. The V end lost 1 base, the J end lost 5 bases, and 11 bases lay between the germline ends. CDR3 nucleotide sequence: TGCGCCAGCAGCCAAGGCTTGGGGTGGGAGACCCAGTACTTC. This codes for CASSQGLGWETQYF.

J is TRBJ2-2 and V is TRBV5-1, with D uncertain. Germline V gene lookup returns CDR1 SGHRS and CDR2 YFSETQ. The V and J ends lost 5 bases and 1 base respectively, with 9 bases between them. The CDR3 consists of 14 residues. The CDR3 bases are TGCGCCAGCAGTTACCAGCTGAACACCGGGGAGCTGTTTTTT. It encodes CASSYQLNTGELFF.

The genes are TRBV6-5 and TRBJ2-1, with D possibly being TRBD2 (7 bases). The V gene's germline CDR1 is MNHEY and CDR2 SVGAGI. The CDR3 has 14 residues. Trimming removed 7 bases from V and 5 bases from J, with 15 bases in between. In DNA, the CDR3 is TGTGCCAGCATATCCGGGGGGCCAAACAATGAGCAGTTCTTC. Residues: CASISGGPNNEQFF.

The V gene is TRBV6-1, the J gene TRBJ2-5, with D tentatively TRBD2 (5 bases). This CDR3 contains 10 residues. The ends were cut back, 6 bases at V and 9 bases at J, with 8 bases in the middle. The V gene's germline CDR1 is MNHNS and CDR2 SASEGT. The CDR3 sequence: CASSFGAQYF. CDR3 DNA: TGTGCCAGCAGCTTCGGGGCCCAGTACTTC.

The rearrangement links TRBV7-2 to TRBJ1-2; D is uncertain. Germline V CDR1 and CDR2: SGHTA, FQGNSA. The CDR3 extends over 15 amino acids. The V gene lost 1 base and the J gene lost 2 bases, with 11 bases spanning the gap. The CDR3 spells CASSLGELGNYGYTF. CDR3 in DNA: TGTGCCAGCAGCTTAGGGGAGTTGGGGAACTATGGCTACACCTTC.

The V call is TRBV6-2 or TRBV6-3, the J call TRBJ2-1; D gene ambiguous. Germline lookup yields CDR1 MNHEY and CDR2 SVGEGT. V was clipped by 5 bases and J by 10 bases, with 9 bases between them. CDR3 length: 11 amino acids. The CDR3 nucleotides read TGTGCCAGCAGTGCAGTCAGGGAGCAGTTCTTC. This sequence encodes CASSAVREQFF.

This clonotype was detected only a few times. J is TRBJ1-6 and V is TRBV4-3; 7 bases line up with TRBD1. Germline V gene lookup returns CDR1 LGHNA and CDR2 YSLEER. This CDR3 is built from 15 residues. Trimming cost V 1 base and J 9 bases; bases outside gene matches: 6. The CDR3 loop reads CASSQGTGESSPLHF. The CDR3 DNA is TGCGCCAGCAGCCAAGGGACAGGTGAATCTTCACCCCTCCACTTT.

J is TRBJ1-6 and V is TRBV20-1, with D perhaps TRBD1 (6 bases). The CDR3 consists of 13 residues. Deletions cut 2 bases from V and 10 bases from J, with 12 bases between. CDR1 DFQATT and CDR2 SNEGSKA come from the germline V gene (reference sequence). CDR3 coding DNA: TGCAGTGCTAGAAGGGGGGAGGTCTCACCCCTCCACTTT. Its protein product is CSARRGEVSPLHF.

This clonotype was observed a few times. The chain couples TRBV9 to TRBJ1-3; maybe TRBD1 (6 bases). The germline V gene encodes CDR1 SGDLS and CDR2 YYNGEE. The ends were cut back, 3 bases at V and 2 bases at J, with 9 bases in the middle. CDR3 size: 14 residues. The CDR3 spells CASSEGDTGNTIYF. CDR3 nucleotide sequence: TGTGCCAGCAGCGAAGGGGACACTGGAAACACCATATATTTT.

The chain uses TRBV3-1 and TRBJ1-5; no definite D call. Between the trimmed V and J ends, which lost 0 bases and 2 bases, there was a span of 8 bases. The CDR3 is made up of 15 amino acids. CDR1 is LGHDT and CDR2 is YNNKEL in the germline V gene (reference sequence). CDR3 bases: TGTGCCAGCAGCCAAGAGCAAGGAGGCAATCAGCCCCAGCATTTT. Residues: CASSQEQGGNQPQHF.

There are a few counts of this clonotype. The genes are TRBV27 and TRBJ1-5; D is unclear. The ends were cut back, 8 bases at V and 4 bases at J, with 3 bases in the middle. CDR1 is MNHEY, CDR2 SMNVEV, per germline (reference sequence). The CDR3 is made up of 10 amino acids. CDR3 loop: CASGNQPQHF. Written as DNA, the CDR3 is TGTGCCAGCGGTAATCAGCCCCAGCATTTT.

This chain links TRBV7-8 with TRBJ2-5, with D maybe TRBD2 (5 bases). The length of the CDR3 is 16 residues. Germline loops: CDR1 SGHVS, CDR2 FQNEAQ. The V and J ends lost 2 bases and 0 bases respectively, with 13 bases between them. The CDR3 DNA follows: TGTGCCAGCAGCTTAAGGGCCGGGCGGGACCAAGAGACCCAGTACTTC. Its translation is CASSLRAGRDQETQYF.

The rearrangement links TRBV6-5 to TRBJ1-5; D uncertain. Trimming stripped 3 bases from V and 4 bases from J, with 7 bases between. Germline assignment: CDR1 MNHEY and CDR2 SVGAGI. The CDR3 loop spans 13 amino acids. In DNA, the CDR3 is TGTGCCAGCAGTTATGGGGTTAATCAGCCCCAGCATTTT. This gives the protein CASSYGVNQPQHF.

The V gene is TRBV12-3 or TRBV12-4, the J gene TRBJ1-5; 11 bases match TRBD1. The CDR3 totals 16 residues. The V segment lost 6 bases and the J segment 1 base; nucleotides outside the gene matches: 5. CDR3: CASRGGQGVSNQPQHF. In DNA, the CDR3 is TGTGCCAGCAGGGGGGGACAGGGGGTAAGCAATCAGCCCCAGCATTTT.

This chain's CDR3 is CASTSPRGRRVGQETQYF. CDR3 sequence (DNA): TGTGCCAGCACCAGCCCCAGGGGGCGCCGGGTAGGCCAAGAGACCCAGTACTTC. The chain combines TRBV28 with TRBJ2-5; 8 bases map to TRBD1. Germline trimming cut 7 bases from V and 1 base from J; bases unmatched to any gene: 17. Germline CDR1 is MDHEN and CDR2 is SYDVKM. CDR3 length equals 18 residues. The variable domain in full, completed from reference TRBV28 and TRBJ2-5, reads DVKVTQSSRYLVKRTGEKVFLECVQDMDHENMFWYRQDPGLGLRLIYFSYDVKMKEKGDIPEGYSVSREKKERFSLILESASTNQTSMYLCASTSPRGRRVGQETQYFGPGTRLLVL.

V gene TRBV2 combines with J gene TRBJ2-5; D unresolved. This CDR3 is built from 14 residues. Trimming shortened V by 0 bases and J by 2 bases, and 7 bases separated the two germline ends. Germline CDR1 is SNHLY and CDR2 is FYNNEI. CDR3 residues: CASSEANSQETQYF. The CDR3 DNA reads as TGTGCCAGCAGTGAAGCTAACTCGCAAGAGACCCAGTACTTC.

In DNA form, the CDR3 reads TGTGCCAGCAGATCCAGTGGGACTAGCCTCTACGAGCAGTACTTC. It encodes CASRSSGTSLYEQYF. The chain employs TRBV7-9 and TRBJ2-7; TRBD2 aligns across 9 bases. V lost 6 bases and J lost 3; bases outside the gene matches: 9. In germline, CDR1 is SEHNR, CDR2 FQNEAQ (reference sequence). This CDR3 spans 15 amino acids.

The chain links TRBV4-1 to TRBJ2-7; either TRBD1 or TRBD2 may fit D (5 bases each). Between the trimmed V and J ends, which lost 3 bases and 2 bases, there was a span of 14 bases. The CDR3 sequence is 15 residues long. Germline CDR1 is MGHRA and CDR2 is YSYEKL. The DNA of the CDR3 is TGCGCCAGCAGCCACCCGACCGGGGCGGCCTACGAGCAGTACTTC. Translating gives CASSHPTGAAYEQYF.

V and J are TRBV29-1 and TRBJ2-5; D may be TRBD1 (5 bases). Judging by the DNA end, TRBJ2-7 fits better; the J call may be wrong. There are 10 residues in the CDR3. Germline values: CDR1 SQVTM, CDR2 ANQGSEA. CDR3: CSALGVEQYF. DNA of the CDR3: TGCAGCGCTTTAGGGGTCGAGCAGTACTTC.

This clonotype was counted between two and nine times. This chain joins TRBV10-3 and TRBJ1-4, with 10 bases identical to TRBD1. V lost 2 bases and J lost 8; bases outside the gene matches: 11. CDR1 and CDR2 from the germline V gene are ENHRY and SYGVKD. The CDR3 spans 17 residues. CDR3 region: CAISEPSGTGVFEKLFF. CDR3 coding DNA: TGTGCCATCAGTGAGCCATCCGGGACAGGGGTCTTCGAAAAACTGTTTTTT.

The sample holds a few counts of this clonotype. This chain connects TRBV12-3 or TRBV12-4 to TRBJ1-5; the D gene is possibly TRBD1 (5 bases). The CDR3 has 15 residues. The V and J ends lost 2 bases and 6 bases respectively, with 14 bases between them. CDR3 protein: CASSLLGQGGQPQHF. CDR3 nucleotides: TGTGCCAGCAGTTTATTGGGTCAGGGAGGTCAGCCCCAGCATTTT.

The chain joins TRBV15 to TRBJ2-1; tentatively, D is TRBD1 (5 bases). The germline V and J ends were trimmed by 1 base and 0 bases, with 7 bases remaining between them. The CDR3 is 15 residues long. Germline lookup yields CDR1 LNHNV and CDR2 YYDKDF (reference sequence). This chain's CDR3 is CATSRAGNSYNEQFF. For the CDR3, the DNA is TGTGCCACCAGCAGAGCAGGGAACTCCTACAATGAGCAGTTCTTC.

This clonotype appeared a few times. The chain employs TRBV5-1 and TRBJ2-5; D remains ambiguous. V gave up 0 bases and J gave up 1 base, with 7 bases separating them. Germline lookup yields CDR1 SGHRS and CDR2 YFSETQ. The CDR3 contains 14 residues. CDR3 sequence: CASSLGLTQETQYF. CDR3 bases: TGCGCCAGCAGCTTGGGACTGACCCAAGAGACCCAGTACTTC.

The rearrangement links TRBV4-1 to TRBJ2-7; D tentatively reads TRBD1 or TRBD2 (5 bases each). Germline-derived CDR1 and CDR2 are MGHRA and YSYEKL. The CDR3 contains 15 residues. With 1 base removed from V and 4 bases from J, the gap between germline ends came to 14 bases. CDR3 nucleotides: TGCGCCAGCAGCCAAGGCCACGGGGCTCAATACGAGCAGTACTTC. Its translation: CASSQGHGAQYEQYF.

In regard to this clonotype: One end of the junction fails to match germline, which may point to a read error. V and J are TRBV7-9 and TRBJ1-4; D is possibly TRBD1 (6 bases). Germline V gene sequence: CDR1 SEHNR, CDR2 FQNEAQ (reference sequence). The CDR3 loop spans 19 amino acids. The CDR3 loop reads CAGSLAFGQPRTTNEKLFF. The CDR3 nucleotides read TGTGCCGGCAGCTTAGCCTTCGGACAGCCCCGAACTACTAATGAAAAACTGTTTTTT.

This clonotype has more than one count but fewer than ten. The CDR3 spells CASSLLVGTEAFF. CDR3 in DNA: TGTGCCAGCAGCCTCCTTGTGGGCACTGAAGCTTTCTTT. The chain couples TRBV27 to TRBJ1-1, with D unclear. Between the trimmed V and J ends, which lost 6 bases and 4 bases, there was a span of 12 bases. CDR1 and CDR2 (germline): MNHEY, SMNVEV (reference sequence). This CDR3 contains 13 residues.